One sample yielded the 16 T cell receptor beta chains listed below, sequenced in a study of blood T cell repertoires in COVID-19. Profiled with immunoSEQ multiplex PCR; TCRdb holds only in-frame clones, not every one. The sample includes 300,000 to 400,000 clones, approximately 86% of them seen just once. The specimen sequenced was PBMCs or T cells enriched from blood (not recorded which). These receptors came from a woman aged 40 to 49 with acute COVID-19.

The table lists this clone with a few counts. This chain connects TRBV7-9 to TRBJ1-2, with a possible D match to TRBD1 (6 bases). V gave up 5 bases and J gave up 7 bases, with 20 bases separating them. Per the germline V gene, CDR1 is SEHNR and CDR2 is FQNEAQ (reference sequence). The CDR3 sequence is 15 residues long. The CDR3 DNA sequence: TGTGCCAGCAGCACTCCGACAGGCCCCTTAGGTGGCTACACCTTC. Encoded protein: CASSTPTGPLGGYTF.

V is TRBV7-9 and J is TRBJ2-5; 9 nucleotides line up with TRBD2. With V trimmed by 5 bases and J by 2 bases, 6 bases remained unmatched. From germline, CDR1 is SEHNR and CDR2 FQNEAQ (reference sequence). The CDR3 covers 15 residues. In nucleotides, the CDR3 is TGTGCCAGCAGCACAGGACTAGCGATACAAGAGACCCAGTACTTC. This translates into CASSTGLAIQETQYF.

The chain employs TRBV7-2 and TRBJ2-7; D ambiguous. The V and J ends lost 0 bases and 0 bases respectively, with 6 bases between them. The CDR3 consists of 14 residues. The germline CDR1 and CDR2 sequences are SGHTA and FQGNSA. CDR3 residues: CASSLAASSYEQYF. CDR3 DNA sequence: TGTGCCAGCAGCTTAGCGGCTAGCTCCTACGAGCAGTACTTC.

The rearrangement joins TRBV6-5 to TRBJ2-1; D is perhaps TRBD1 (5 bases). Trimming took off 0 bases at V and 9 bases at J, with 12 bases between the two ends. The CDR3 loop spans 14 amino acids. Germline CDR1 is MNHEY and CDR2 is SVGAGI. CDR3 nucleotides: TGTGCCAGCAGTTACTCGGGGCAGGGTGTTGAGCAGTTCTTC. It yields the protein CASSYSGQGVEQFF.

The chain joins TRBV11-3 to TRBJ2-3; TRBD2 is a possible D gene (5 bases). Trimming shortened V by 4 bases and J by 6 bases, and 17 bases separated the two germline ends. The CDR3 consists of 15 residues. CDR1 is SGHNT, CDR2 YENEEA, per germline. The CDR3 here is CASSWGQRLRDTQYF. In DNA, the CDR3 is TGTGCCAGCAGCTGGGGTCAGCGGCTGAGGGATACGCAGTATTTT.

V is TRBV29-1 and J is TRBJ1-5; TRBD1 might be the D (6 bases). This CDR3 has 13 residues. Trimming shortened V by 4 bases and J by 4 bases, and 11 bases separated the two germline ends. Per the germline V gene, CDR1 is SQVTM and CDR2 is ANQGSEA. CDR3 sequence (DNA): TGCAGCGTTGGGACAGCTACTAATCAGCCCCAGCATTTT. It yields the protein CSVGTATNQPQHF.

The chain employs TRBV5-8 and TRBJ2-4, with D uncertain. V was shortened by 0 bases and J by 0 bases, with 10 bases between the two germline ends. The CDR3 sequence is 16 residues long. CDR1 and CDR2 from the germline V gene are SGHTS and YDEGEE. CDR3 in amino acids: CASSLATILAKNIQYF. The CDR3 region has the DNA TGTGCCAGCAGCTTGGCAACAATCCTAGCCAAAAACATTCAGTACTTC.

Here the CDR3 DNA reads TGTGCCAGCAGCCCCACGACAGGGAACTATGGCTACACCTTC. Residues: CASSPTTGNYGYTF. This chain uses TRBV5-6 with TRBJ1-2, with TRBD1 identical over 7 bases. The trim removed 4 bases at V and 2 bases at J, leaving 5 bases unmatched. The germline V gene has CDR1 SGHDT and CDR2 YYEEEE. The CDR3 length is 14 residues.

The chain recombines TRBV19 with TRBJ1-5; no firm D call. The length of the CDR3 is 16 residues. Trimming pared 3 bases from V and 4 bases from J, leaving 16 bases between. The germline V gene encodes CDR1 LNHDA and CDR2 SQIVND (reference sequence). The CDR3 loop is CASSIWLARGNQPQHF. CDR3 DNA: TGTGCCAGTAGTATTTGGCTTGCCCGTGGTAATCAGCCCCAGCATTTT. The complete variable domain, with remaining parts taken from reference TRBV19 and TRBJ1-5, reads DGGITQSPKYLFRKEGQNVTLSCEQNLNHDAMYWYRQDPGQGLRLIYYSQIVNDFQKGDIAEGYSVSREKKESFPLTVTSAQKNPTAFYLCASSIWLARGNQPQHFGDGTRLSIL.

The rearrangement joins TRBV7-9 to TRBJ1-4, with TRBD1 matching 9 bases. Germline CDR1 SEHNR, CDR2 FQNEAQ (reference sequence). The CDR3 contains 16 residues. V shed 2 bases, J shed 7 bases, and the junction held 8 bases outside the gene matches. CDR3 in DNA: TGTGCCAGCAGCTTACGGGTCGGGACAGGGACTGAAAAACTGTTTTTT. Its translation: CASSLRVGTGTEKLFF.

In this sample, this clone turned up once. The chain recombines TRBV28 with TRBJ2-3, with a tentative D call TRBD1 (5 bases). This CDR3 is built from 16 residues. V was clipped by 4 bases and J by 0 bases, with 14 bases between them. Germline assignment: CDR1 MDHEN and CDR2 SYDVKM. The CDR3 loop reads CASSSQGSLSTDTQYF. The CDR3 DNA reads TGTGCCAGCAGTTCCCAGGGTTCCCTTAGCACAGATACGCAGTATTTT.

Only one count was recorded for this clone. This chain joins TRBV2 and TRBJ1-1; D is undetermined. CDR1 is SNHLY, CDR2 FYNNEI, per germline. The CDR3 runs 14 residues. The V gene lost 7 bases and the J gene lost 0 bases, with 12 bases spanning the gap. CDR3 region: CASIGTDMNTEAFF. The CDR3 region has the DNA TGTGCCAGCATTGGAACAGACATGAACACTGAAGCTTTCTTT.

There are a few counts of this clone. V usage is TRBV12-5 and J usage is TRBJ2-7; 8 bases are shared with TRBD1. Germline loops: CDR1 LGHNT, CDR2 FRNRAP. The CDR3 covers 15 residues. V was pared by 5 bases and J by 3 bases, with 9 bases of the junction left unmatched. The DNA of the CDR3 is TGTGCTAGTGGTCGAACAGGGGGAGCGTTCTACGAGCAGTACTTC. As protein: CASGRTGGAFYEQYF.

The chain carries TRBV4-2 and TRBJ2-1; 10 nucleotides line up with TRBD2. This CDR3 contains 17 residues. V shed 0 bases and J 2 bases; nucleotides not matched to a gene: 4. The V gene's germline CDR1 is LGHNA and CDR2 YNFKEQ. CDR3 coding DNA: TGTGCCAGCAGCCAAGATCGGAGCGGGAGGGCCTACAATGAGCAGTTCTTC. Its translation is CASSQDRSGRAYNEQFF.

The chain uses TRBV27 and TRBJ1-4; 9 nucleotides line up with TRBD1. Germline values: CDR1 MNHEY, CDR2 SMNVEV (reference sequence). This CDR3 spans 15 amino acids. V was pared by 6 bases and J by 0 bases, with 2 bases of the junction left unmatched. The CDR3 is CASRDRGATNEKLFF. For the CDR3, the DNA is TGTGCCAGCAGGGACAGGGGCGCAACTAATGAAAAACTGTTTTTT.

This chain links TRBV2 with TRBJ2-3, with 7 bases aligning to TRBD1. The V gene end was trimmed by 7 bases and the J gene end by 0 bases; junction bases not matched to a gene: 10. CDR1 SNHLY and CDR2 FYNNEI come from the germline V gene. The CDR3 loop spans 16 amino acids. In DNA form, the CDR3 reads TGTGCCAGCACCCCCGAGACAGGGTATAGCACAGATACGCAGTATTTT. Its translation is CASTPETGYSTDTQYF.